This TCR beta chain was found in a study of T cells in Graves' hyperthyroidism and ophthalmopathy. Clinical symptoms, serum thyroxine, TRAb, thyroid ultrasound and orbital computed tomography established diagnosis. Germline trimming cut 6 bases from V and 0 bases from J; bases unmatched to any gene: 6. CDR3 length equals 15 residues. Germline-derived CDR1 and CDR2 are MNHNS and SASEGT. RNA transcripts served as the template for amplifying TCR beta CDR3 regions. During a first-round RT-PCR of the TCR CDR3, the HTBI primer set was used. TCRdb ran MiXCR on the multiplex PCR reads and lists one entry per CDR3 protein. The sample holds around 300,000 distinct CDR3 sequences; approximately 14% are singletons and the top ten take 7.9%. This clonotype was detected ten times or more.

Sample: blood. The gene calls are TRBV6-1 and TRBJ2-7, with 9 bases matching TRBD1. This receptor was identified in a woman in her 40s with Graves' hyperthyroidism. The CDR3 nucleotides are TGTGCCAGCAGCCTTGACAGGGGGAGCTCCTACGAGCAGTACTTC. Protein product: CASSLDRGSSYEQYF.